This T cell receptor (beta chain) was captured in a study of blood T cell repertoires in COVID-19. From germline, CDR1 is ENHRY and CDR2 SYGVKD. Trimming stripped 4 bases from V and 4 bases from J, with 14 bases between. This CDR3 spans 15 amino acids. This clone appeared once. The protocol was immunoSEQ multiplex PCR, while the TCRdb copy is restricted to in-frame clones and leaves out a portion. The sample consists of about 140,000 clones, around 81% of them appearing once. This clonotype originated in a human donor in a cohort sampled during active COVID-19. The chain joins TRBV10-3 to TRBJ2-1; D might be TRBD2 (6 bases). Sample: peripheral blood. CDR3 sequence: CAISVGGEIYNEQFF. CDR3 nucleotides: TGTGCCATCAGTGTGGGCGGGGAGATTTACAATGAGCAGTTCTTC.